The next 10 T cell receptor beta chains were all read from a single sample in a study of cytomegalovirus exposure and HLA in healthy donors (dated by TCRdb to 2015 to 2018). Library method: the immunoSEQ multiplex PCR assay. The multiplex PCR relied on a mix of 60 forward primers for TCR Vbeta segments and 13 reverse primers for TCR Jbeta segments. In TCRdb, the immuneACCESS table is reduced to in-frame sequences with V and J assigned. These tables do not hold every clone; where another copy was compared, an unresolved V gene accounts for under half, and the others remain unexplained. In this sample the table shows more than 130,000 clones, around 80% of which occur a single time. 6.8% of the sample lies in the top ten. Sequencing was carried out using PBMCs. Receptors originate from a man between 40 and 49 years old in good health and CMV-seropositive.

This chain uses TRBV27 with TRBJ1-1; D is possibly TRBD1 (5 bases). The germline CDR1 and CDR2 sequences are MNHEY and SMNVEV (reference sequence). Deletions cut 4 bases from V and 5 bases from J, with 11 bases between. The CDR3 totals 13 residues. CDR3 in DNA: TGTGCCAGCAGTTATTGGGGGAGGACTGAAGCTTTCTTT. This codes for CASSYWGRTEAFF.

The chain has TRBV7-2 and TRBJ2-7, with 10 bases lining up with TRBD1. Per germline, CDR1 SGHTA and CDR2 FQGNSA. After removal of 8 bases from V and 7 bases from J, the junction contained 14 bases not matched to a gene. The CDR3 length is 15 residues. The CDR3 DNA follows: TGTGCCAGCGGTCAATCGGGACAGGGGTTTTGGGAGCAGTACTTC. This translates into CASGQSGQGFWEQYF.

The chain is built from TRBV6-5 and TRBJ2-1; 8 bases line up with TRBD1. V shed 5 bases and J 5 bases; nucleotides not matched to a gene: 8. From germline, CDR1 is MNHEY and CDR2 SVGAGI. The CDR3 has 15 amino acids. The CDR3 nucleotides read TGTGCCAGCAGTAGCGCAGGGGGCCTTCACAATGAGCAGTTCTTC. It yields the protein CASSSAGGLHNEQFF.

The chain carries TRBV7-3 and TRBJ1-1, with TRBD1 as a possible D gene (5 bases). Trimming removed 1 base at V and 1 base at J, with 22 bases between. The CDR3 consists of 19 residues. Looked up from germline, CDR1 is SGHTA and CDR2 is FQGTGA. As DNA, the CDR3 is TGTGCCAGCAGCTTAATAATTGGGAGGACACTTGATACGAACACTGAAGCTTTCTTT. Protein product: CASSLIIGRTLDTNTEAFF.

The rearrangement uses TRBV5-1 and TRBJ1-6, with D perhaps TRBD1 (5 bases). The germline V gene has CDR1 SGHRS and CDR2 YFSETQ. The length of the CDR3 is 14 residues. Trimming pared 0 bases from V and 10 bases from J, leaving 11 bases between. Here the CDR3 reads CASSLEGRPSPLHF. The CDR3 DNA reads as TGCGCCAGCAGCTTGGAGGGGAGGCCGTCACCCCTCCACTTT.

The rearrangement links TRBV30 to TRBJ1-4; 9 positions agree with TRBD1. CDR3 length equals 17 residues. J lost 8 bases, V lost 2 bases, and 15 bases had no gene match. Germline V lookup: CDR1 GTSNPN, CDR2 SVGIG (reference sequence). The CDR3 coding sequence is TGTGCCTGGAGTCCCATTTTTCCACAGGGGGCTGTGGAAAAACTGTTTTTT. Protein: CAWSPIFPQGAVEKLFF.

This chain uses TRBV5-1 with TRBJ2-3, with 9 bases fitting TRBD2. Trimming took 1 base from V and 4 from J; bases not matched to a gene: 7. CDR3 length: 16 amino acids. Germline CDR1 and CDR2: SGHRS and YFSETQ. CDR3 residues: CASSLNLAGVADTQYF. The CDR3 DNA sequence: TGCGCCAGCAGCTTGAACTTAGCGGGGGTTGCAGATACGCAGTATTTT.

The chain joins TRBV7-2 to TRBJ2-5; 10 bases are a match to TRBD2. The CDR3 covers 16 residues. Germline trimming cut 4 bases from V and 1 base from J; bases unmatched to any gene: 6. Germline CDR1 is SGHTA and CDR2 is FQGNSA. CDR3 coding DNA: TGTGCCAGCAGCTCTCAAGCGGGAGGGGGCCAAGAGACCCAGTACTTC. This sequence encodes CASSSQAGGGQETQYF.

The chain uses TRBV6-5 and TRBJ1-5; D unclear. The CDR3 is 14 amino acids. Germline V gives CDR1 MNHEY, CDR2 SVGAGI. V lost 7 bases and J lost 0, with 10 bases in between. DNA of the CDR3: TGTGCCAGCAAGTCCCGGGGTAGCAATCAGCCCCAGCATTTT. The encoded protein is CASKSRGSNQPQHF.

The chain uses TRBV7-2 and TRBJ2-2; D gene uncertain. Germline V gene sequence: CDR1 SGHTA, CDR2 FQGNSA. CDR3 length equals 15 residues. Trimming shortened V by 5 bases and J by 5 bases, and 15 bases separated the two germline ends. CDR3 in DNA: TGTGCCAGCAGCCCCGCCCCTAGGAATACCGGGGAGCTGTTTTTT. As protein: CASSPAPRNTGELFF.